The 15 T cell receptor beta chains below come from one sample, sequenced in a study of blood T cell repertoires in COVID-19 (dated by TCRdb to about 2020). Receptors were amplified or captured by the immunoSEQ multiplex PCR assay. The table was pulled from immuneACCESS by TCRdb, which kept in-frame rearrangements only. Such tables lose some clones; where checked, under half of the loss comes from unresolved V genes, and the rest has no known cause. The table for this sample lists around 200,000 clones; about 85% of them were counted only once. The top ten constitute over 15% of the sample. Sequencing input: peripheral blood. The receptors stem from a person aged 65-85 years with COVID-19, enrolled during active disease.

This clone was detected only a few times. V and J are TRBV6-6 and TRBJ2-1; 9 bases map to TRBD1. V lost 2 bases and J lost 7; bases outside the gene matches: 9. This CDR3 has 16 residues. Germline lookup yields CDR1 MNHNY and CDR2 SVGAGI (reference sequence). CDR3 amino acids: CASSYGPGTGLNEQFF. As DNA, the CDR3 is TGTGCCAGCAGTTACGGGCCCGGGACAGGGTTGAATGAGCAGTTCTTC.

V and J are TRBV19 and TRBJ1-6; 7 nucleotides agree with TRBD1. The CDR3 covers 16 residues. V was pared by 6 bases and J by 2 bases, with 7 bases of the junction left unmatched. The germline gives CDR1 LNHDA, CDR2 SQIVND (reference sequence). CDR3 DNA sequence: TGTGCCAGTAGCACCTCGGGACAGACCTATAATTCACCCCTCCACTTT. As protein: CASSTSGQTYNSPLHF.

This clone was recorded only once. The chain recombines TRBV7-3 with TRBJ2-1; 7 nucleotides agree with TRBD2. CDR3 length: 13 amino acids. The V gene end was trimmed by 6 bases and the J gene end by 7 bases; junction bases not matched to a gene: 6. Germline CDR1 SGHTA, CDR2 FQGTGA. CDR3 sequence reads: CASRPLGGNEQFF. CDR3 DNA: TGTGCCAGCAGACCGCTGGGGGGGAATGAGCAGTTCTTC.

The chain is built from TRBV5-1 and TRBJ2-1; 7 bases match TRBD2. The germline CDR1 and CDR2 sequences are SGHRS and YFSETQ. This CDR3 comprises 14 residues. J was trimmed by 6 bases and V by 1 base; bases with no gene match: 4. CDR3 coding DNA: TGCGCCAGCAGCTTGTGGGGGAGGGTCAATGAGCAGTTCTTC. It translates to CASSLWGRVNEQFF.

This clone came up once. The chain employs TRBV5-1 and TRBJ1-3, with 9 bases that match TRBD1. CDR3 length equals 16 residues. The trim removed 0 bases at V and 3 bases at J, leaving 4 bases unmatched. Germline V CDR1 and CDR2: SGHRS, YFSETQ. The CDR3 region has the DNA TGCGCCAGCAGCTTGGCCGGGACAGGGAATGGAAACACCATATATTTT. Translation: CASSLAGTGNGNTIYF.

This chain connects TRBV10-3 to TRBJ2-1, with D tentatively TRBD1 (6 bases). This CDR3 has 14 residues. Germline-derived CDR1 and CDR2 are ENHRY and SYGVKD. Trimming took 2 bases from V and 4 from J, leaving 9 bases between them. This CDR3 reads CAISERDTYNEQFF. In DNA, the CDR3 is TGTGCCATCAGTGAGAGGGACACTTACAATGAGCAGTTCTTC.

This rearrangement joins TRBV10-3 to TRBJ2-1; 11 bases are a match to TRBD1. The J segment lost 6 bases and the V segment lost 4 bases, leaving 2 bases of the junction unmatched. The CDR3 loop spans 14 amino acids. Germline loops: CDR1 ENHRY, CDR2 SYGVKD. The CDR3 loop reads CAISGTGGINEQFF. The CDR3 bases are TGTGCCATCAGTGGGACAGGGGGCATCAATGAGCAGTTCTTC.

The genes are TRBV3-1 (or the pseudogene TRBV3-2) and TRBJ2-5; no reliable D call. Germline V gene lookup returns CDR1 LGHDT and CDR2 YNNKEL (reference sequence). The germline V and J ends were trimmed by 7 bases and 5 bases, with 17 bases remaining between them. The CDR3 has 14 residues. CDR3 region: CASTTVRKAETQYF. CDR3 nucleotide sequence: TGTGCCAGCACCACAGTCCGGAAGGCCGAGACCCAGTACTTC.

The chain's CDR3 is CASSYRTGGIETQYF. The CDR3, as DNA: TGTGCCAGCAGTTATCGGACAGGGGGCATAGAGACCCAGTACTTC. V usage is TRBV6-2 or TRBV6-3 and J usage is TRBJ2-5; 11 nucleotides line up with TRBD1. Trimming cost V 3 bases and J 4 bases; bases outside gene matches: 4. Per germline, CDR1 MNHEY and CDR2 SVGEGT. The CDR3 length is 15 residues.

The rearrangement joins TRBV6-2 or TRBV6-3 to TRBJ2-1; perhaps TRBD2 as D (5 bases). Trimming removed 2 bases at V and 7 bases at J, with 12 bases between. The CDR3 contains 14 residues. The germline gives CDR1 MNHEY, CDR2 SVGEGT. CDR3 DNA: TGTGCCAGCAGTTACCAGGACGGGATGAATGAGCAGTTCTTC. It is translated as CASSYQDGMNEQFF.

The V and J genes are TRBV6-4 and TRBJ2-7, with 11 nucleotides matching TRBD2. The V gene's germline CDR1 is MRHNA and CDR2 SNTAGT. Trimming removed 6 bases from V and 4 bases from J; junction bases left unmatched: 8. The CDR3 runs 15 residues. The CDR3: CASRSGGLADYEQYF. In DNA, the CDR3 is TGTGCCAGCAGGTCTGGGGGACTAGCGGATTACGAGCAGTACTTC.

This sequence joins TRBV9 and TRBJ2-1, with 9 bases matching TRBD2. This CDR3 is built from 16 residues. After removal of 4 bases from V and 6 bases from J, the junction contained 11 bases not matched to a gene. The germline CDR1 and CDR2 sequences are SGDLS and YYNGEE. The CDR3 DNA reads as TGTGCCAGCAGCCCCGAGGGCGGGGGGGCCCTCAATGAGCAGTTCTTC. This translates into CASSPEGGGALNEQFF.

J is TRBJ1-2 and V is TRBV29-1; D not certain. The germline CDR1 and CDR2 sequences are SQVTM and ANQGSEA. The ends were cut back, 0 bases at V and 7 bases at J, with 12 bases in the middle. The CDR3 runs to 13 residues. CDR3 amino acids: CSVEDIAGSGYTF. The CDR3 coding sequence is TGCAGCGTTGAAGACATCGCCGGGTCTGGCTACACCTTC.

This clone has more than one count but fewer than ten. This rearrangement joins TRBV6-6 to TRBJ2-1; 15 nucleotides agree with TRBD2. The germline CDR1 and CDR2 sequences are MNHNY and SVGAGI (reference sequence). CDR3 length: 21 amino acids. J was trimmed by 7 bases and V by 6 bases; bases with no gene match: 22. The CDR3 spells CASSPPLQPGTSGRSGNEQFF. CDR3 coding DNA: TGTGCCAGCAGCCCCCCCCTCCAGCCCGGGACTAGCGGGAGGTCTGGGAATGAGCAGTTCTTC.

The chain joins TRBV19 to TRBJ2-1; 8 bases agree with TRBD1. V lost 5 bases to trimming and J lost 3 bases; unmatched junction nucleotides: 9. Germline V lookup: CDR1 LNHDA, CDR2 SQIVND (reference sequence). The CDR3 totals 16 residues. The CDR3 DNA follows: TGTGCCAGTAGTCAGGGGGCGAGAGGGTTCTACAATGAGCAGTTCTTC. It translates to CASSQGARGFYNEQFF.